The next 27 T cell receptor beta chains were all read from a single sample in a study of resident and recirculating memory T cells in vitiligo. The repertoire was sequenced with immunoSEQ multiplex PCR; TCRdb's copy has only in-frame clones and lacks some. Here the sample spans more than 70,000 clones, about 90% being singletons. The sample consisted of blood. The receptors derive from a male donor with vitiligo.

V and J are TRBV27 and TRBJ2-7, with D maybe TRBD1 (6 bases). V lost 3 bases and J lost 1, with 16 bases in between. Germline values: CDR1 MNHEY, CDR2 SMNVEV (reference sequence). The CDR3 runs to 16 residues. The CDR3 is CASSFGAGERSYEQYF. The DNA of the CDR3 is TGTGCCAGCAGTTTTGGAGCAGGGGAGAGATCCTACGAGCAGTACTTC.

This clone was counted a few times. The genes are TRBV5-1 and TRBJ2-5; D is undetermined. The CDR3 is made up of 13 amino acids. Germline V gene lookup returns CDR1 SGHRS and CDR2 YFSETQ. Trimming took off 1 base at V and 3 bases at J, with 7 bases between the two ends. CDR3 residues: CASSLHFEETQYF. DNA for the CDR3: TGCGCCAGCAGCTTGCACTTCGAAGAGACCCAGTACTTC.

The sample holds one count of this clone. The V call is TRBV11-2, the J call TRBJ1-3, with TRBD1 identical over 7 bases. The CDR3 is 14 amino acids. Per germline, CDR1 SGHAT and CDR2 FQNNGV. V was pared by 1 base and J by 4 bases, with 1 base of the junction left unmatched. CDR3 in DNA: TGTGCCAGCAGCTTAGGACAGGGAGGAAACACCATATATTTT. It codes for CASSLGQGGNTIYF. The variable domain in full, with the rest retrieved from reference TRBV11-2 and TRBJ1-3, is EAGVAQSPRYKIIEKRQSVAFWCNPISGHATLYWYQQILGQGPKLLIQFQNNGVVDDSQLPKDRFSAERLKGVDSTLKIQPAKLEDSAVYLCASSLGQGGNTIYFGEGSWLTVV.

This clone has just a few counts. The gene calls are TRBV4-1 and TRBJ1-4; D gene uncertain. Germline CDR1 is MGHRA and CDR2 is YSYEKL. The CDR3 consists of 13 residues. V lost 0 bases to trimming and J lost 7 bases, with 6 bases between them. CDR3 region: CASSQDRGEKLFF. The DNA of the CDR3 is TGCGCCAGCAGCCAAGATCGGGGTGAAAAACTGTTTTTT.

The chain joins TRBV18 to TRBJ1-2; TRBD1 matches at 8 bases. The CDR3 consists of 15 residues. Looked up from germline, CDR1 is KGHSH and CDR2 is LQKENI. Germline trimming cut 3 bases from V and 4 bases from J; bases unmatched to any gene: 7. This CDR3 is CASSPPGQEAYGYTF. DNA for the CDR3: TGTGCCAGCTCACCCCCGGGACAGGAGGCCTATGGCTACACCTTC.

This rearrangement joins TRBV5-1 to TRBJ2-5, with unresolved D. This CDR3 is 14 amino acids long. The V end lost 4 bases, the J end lost 11 bases, and 21 bases lay between the germline ends. The V gene's germline CDR1 is SGHRS and CDR2 YFSETQ. The CDR3 sequence is CASSVQILSGEQYF. CDR3 nucleotides: TGCGCCAGCAGCGTCCAGATACTTAGTGGAGAGCAGTACTTC.

The chain employs TRBV21-1 and TRBJ1-1; the D call in the table, TRBD1, was not verified against the DNA. TRBV21-1 is a known pseudogene. The CDR3 has 14 amino acids. The CDR3 DNA reads TGTGCCAGCAGCAAAGAACAGGGTGACACTGAAGCTTTCTTT. It encodes CASSKEQGDTEAFF.

This chain links TRBV5-4 with TRBJ1-1; TRBD1 is a possible D gene (5 bases). Germline V CDR1 and CDR2: SGHNT, YYREEE (reference sequence). CDR3 length: 13 residues. V lost 2 bases to trimming and J lost 5 bases, with 10 bases between them. The CDR3 DNA sequence: TGTGCCAGCAGCTTAGGAGGGGCTACTGAAGCTTTCTTT. Its translation is CASSLGGATEAFF.

This chain uses TRBV5-1 with TRBJ2-7, with 7 bases lining up with TRBD1. V was pared by 4 bases and J by 3 bases, with 4 bases of the junction left unmatched. Looked up from germline, CDR1 is SGHRS and CDR2 is YFSETQ. The CDR3 is 13 residues long. Here the CDR3 DNA reads TGCGCCAGCAGCATGGGACAGTTCTACGAGCAGTACTTC. Translated: CASSMGQFYEQYF.

The chain employs TRBV7-9 and TRBJ2-1, with a weak D call TRBD1 (5 bases). Trimming shortened V by 5 bases and J by 6 bases, and 17 bases separated the two germline ends. This CDR3 has 15 amino acids. Germline V gives CDR1 SEHNR, CDR2 FQNEAQ (reference sequence). This CDR3 reads CASSPYGQGRNEQFF. The CDR3, as DNA: TGTGCCAGCAGCCCGTACGGGCAGGGTCGCAATGAGCAGTTCTTC.

The J gene is TRBJ1-1, the V gene TRBV4-1; 9 bases map to TRBD1. V trimming: 0 bases; J trimming: 3 bases; junction bases outside the gene matches: 11. Germline assignment: CDR1 MGHRA and CDR2 YSYEKL. The CDR3 runs 18 residues. The CDR3 here is CASSQDSGQGMRYTEAFF. CDR3 coding DNA: TGCGCCAGCAGCCAAGATAGCGGACAGGGGATGAGGTACACTGAAGCTTTCTTT.

The chain is built from TRBV11-2 and TRBJ2-3, with 8 bases that match TRBD2. The germline V gene encodes CDR1 SGHAT and CDR2 FQNNGV. Germline trimming cut 1 base from V and 4 bases from J; bases unmatched to any gene: 7. The CDR3 sequence is 16 residues long. The CDR3 region is CASSLGGGTRPDTQYF. For the CDR3, the DNA is TGTGCCAGCAGCTTAGGCGGGGGGACTAGGCCAGATACGCAGTATTTT.

This rearrangement joins TRBV28 to TRBJ1-2; 11 bases match TRBD1. The V segment lost 1 base and the J segment 4 bases; nucleotides outside the gene matches: 2. The germline V gene has CDR1 MDHEN and CDR2 SYDVKM. CDR3 size: 15 residues. The CDR3: CASSLLGTGGYGYTF. Written as DNA, the CDR3 is TGTGCCAGCAGTTTATTAGGGACAGGGGGCTATGGCTACACCTTC.

The chain carries TRBV7-2 and TRBJ1-2, with 9 bases lining up with TRBD1. V shed 5 bases, J shed 7 bases, and the junction held 5 bases outside the gene matches. This CDR3 is 13 amino acids long. From germline, CDR1 is SGHTA and CDR2 FQGNSA. The CDR3: CASSPQGALGYTF. The CDR3 DNA reads as TGTGCCAGCAGCCCACAGGGGGCGCTTGGCTACACCTTC.

The CDR3 protein is CASSREYNEQFF. CDR3 DNA: TGTGCCAGCAGCCGGGAGTACAATGAGCAGTTCTTC. This sequence joins TRBV5-6 and TRBJ2-1, with a tentative D call TRBD2 (6 bases). V was clipped by 4 bases and J by 4 bases, with 6 bases between them. The CDR3 length is 12 residues. Germline lookup yields CDR1 SGHDT and CDR2 YYEEEE. Supplemented by reference TRBV5-6 and TRBJ2-1, the full variable domain reads DAGVTQSPTHLIKTRGQQVTLRCSPKSGHDTVSWYQQALGQGPQFIFQYYEEEERQRGNFPDRFSGHQFPNYSSELNVNALLLGDSALYLCASSREYNEQFFGPGTRLTVL.

J is TRBJ1-2 and V is TRBV28, with a weak D call TRBD1 (5 bases). The CDR3 spans 11 residues. Trimming took 2 bases from V and 9 from J, leaving 7 bases between them. Germline lookup yields CDR1 MDHEN and CDR2 SYDVKM. The DNA for the CDR3 is TGTGCCAGCAGTTTAGGGGGGAGCTACACCTTC. It specifies CASSLGGSYTF.

CDR3 residues: CASSPKLAGGGTDTQYF. The CDR3 DNA reads TGTGCCAGCAGCCCCAAACTAGCGGGAGGGGGCACAGATACGCAGTATTTT. The chain couples TRBV7-2 to TRBJ2-3; 13 bases align to TRBD2. Germline V gene data show CDR1 as SGHTA and CDR2 as FQGNSA. This CDR3 is 17 amino acids long. Trimming took 5 bases from V and 1 from J; bases not matched to a gene: 6.

A single count supports this clone. This chain uses TRBV19 with TRBJ2-7; the match to TRBD1 covers 8 bases. Germline V CDR1 and CDR2: LNHDA, SQIVND (reference sequence). This CDR3 has 13 residues. Unmatched junction bases numbered 1, after V lost 4 bases and J lost 2 bases. CDR3 region: CASSRQGTYEQYF. The CDR3 coding sequence is TGTGCCAGTAGTAGACAGGGGACCTACGAGCAGTACTTC.

The CDR3 sequence is CASRVDLSNQPQHF. The DNA of the CDR3 is TGTGCCAGCAGGGTGGACTTGAGCAATCAGCCCCAGCATTTT. The chain employs TRBV6-1 and TRBJ1-5; the D is unclear. The CDR3 length is 14 residues. The germline V and J ends were trimmed by 6 bases and 1 base, with 10 bases remaining between them. CDR1 and CDR2 from the germline V gene are MNHNS and SASEGT.

The sample holds one count of this clone. V usage is TRBV25-1 and J usage is TRBJ2-7; TRBD1 is a possible D gene (6 bases). Trimming shortened V by 4 bases and J by 3 bases, and 10 bases separated the two germline ends. CDR3 size: 13 residues. Per the germline V gene, CDR1 is MGHDK and CDR2 is SYGVNS. The CDR3 DNA sequence: TGTGCCAGCAGTGCGGGACATCGCTACGAGCAGTACTTC. Encoded protein: CASSAGHRYEQYF.

The chain is built from TRBV19 and TRBJ2-6, with 7 bases lining up with TRBD1. In germline, CDR1 is LNHDA, CDR2 SQIVND (reference sequence). J gave up 1 base and V 5 bases, and 5 bases lay outside the gene matches. The CDR3 consists of 16 residues. CDR3 nucleotides: TGTGCCAGTAGTGACAGGGCTCTTTCTGGGGCCAACGTCCTGACTTTC. It yields the protein CASSDRALSGANVLTF.

This clone was found once. The genes are TRBV15 and TRBJ1-2; perhaps TRBD1 as D (6 bases). This CDR3 spans 17 amino acids. CDR1 is LNHNV, CDR2 YYDKDF, per germline (reference sequence). The ends were cut back, 0 bases at V and 8 bases at J, with 22 bases in the middle. The CDR3 region has the DNA TGTGCCACCAGCAGAGATAGGGGGGGGGTTCGACGTAGCGGCTACACCTTC. Residues: CATSRDRGGVRRSGYTF. The whole variable domain, remainder taken from reference TRBV15 and TRBJ1-2, is DAMVIQNPRYQVTQFGKPVTLSCSQTLNHNVMYWYQQKSSQAPKLLFHYYDKDFNNEADTPDNFQSRRPNTSFCFLDIRSPGLGDTAMYLCATSRDRGGVRRSGYTFGSGTRLTVV.

The chain has TRBV6-6 and TRBJ2-1; 9 bases line up with TRBD2. V lost 7 bases, J lost 4 bases, and 11 bases stayed unmatched. The CDR3 length is 16 residues. Germline V CDR1 and CDR2: MNHNY, SVGAGI (reference sequence). The CDR3 bases are TGTGCCAGCAACCCAACCGGACTAGCGAGATACAATGAGCAGTTCTTC. It yields the protein CASNPTGLARYNEQFF.

This clone was detected once. The chain has TRBV7-9 and TRBJ2-5, with D unclear. Trimming left V 3 bases short and J 2 bases short, with 4 bases between. CDR1 and CDR2 (germline): SEHNR, FQNEAQ (reference sequence). The CDR3 spans 12 residues. The CDR3 DNA reads TGTGCCAGCAGCTTTCAGCAAGAGACCCAGTACTTC. This encodes CASSFQQETQYF.

Only a few counts were recorded for this clone. The genes are TRBV28 and TRBJ1-1, with 8 bases aligning to TRBD1. The CDR3 runs to 14 residues. Germline CDR1 and CDR2: MDHEN and SYDVKM. The V segment lost 5 bases and the J segment 11 bases; nucleotides outside the gene matches: 13. This CDR3 reads CASSGGQALSEAFF. CDR3 DNA: TGTGCCAGCAGTGGGGGACAGGCCCTCTCGGAGGCTTTCTTT.

The genes are TRBV6-1 and TRBJ2-7, with TRBD2 matching over 8 bases. Germline CDR1 MNHNS, CDR2 SASEGT. Trimming cost V 8 bases and J 4 bases; bases outside gene matches: 7. CDR3 length: 13 amino acids. As DNA, the CDR3 is TGTGCCAGCTCGGGGGGGTTCGCTTACGAGCAGTACTTC. Protein sequence: CASSGGFAYEQYF.

CDR3 sequence: CASSEAGVGRRSGGYTF. CDR3 coding DNA: TGTGCCAGCAGTGAAGCCGGAGTAGGGAGGCGTTCCGGTGGCTACACCTTC. The V and J genes are TRBV6-1 and TRBJ1-2; D gene unclear. The V and J ends lost 0 bases and 7 bases respectively, with 21 bases between them. The germline gives CDR1 MNHNS, CDR2 SASEGT. The CDR3 runs 17 residues.